The 23 T cell receptor beta chains below come from one sample, sequenced in a study of Ad26.COV2.S vaccination and SARS-CoV-2 variants. Repertoires were generated with immunoSEQ multiplex PCR, while TCRdb's copy carries only in-frame clones and drops some. The sample has approximately 480,000 clones; 87% are singletons. Treatment here: about 20 received Ad26.COV2.S at low or high dose, single or two shots; 5 received placebo; per-sample allocation not given. After the first vaccine or placebo injection, samples were drawn on day 63. The sample here was peripheral blood, taken in a trial of Ad26.COV2.S vaccine versus placebo. The receptors were gathered from a person aged 18 to 65 who received the Ad26.COV2.S COVID-19 vaccine or a placebo.

The chain joins TRBV9 to TRBJ1-3, with TRBD1 matching over 10 bases. This CDR3 spans 16 amino acids. V lost 0 bases and J lost 4; bases outside the gene matches: 4. CDR1 and CDR2 (germline): SGDLS, YYNGEE. This CDR3 reads CASSVVDRGGGNTIYF. The CDR3, as DNA: TGTGCCAGCAGCGTAGTGGACAGGGGGGGCGGAAACACCATATATTTT. The complete variable domain, with remaining parts taken from reference TRBV9 and TRBJ1-3, reads DSGVTQTPKHLITATGQRVTLRCSPRSGDLSVYWYQQSLDQGLQFLIQYYNGEERAKGNILERFSAQQFPDLHSELNLSSLELGDSALYFCASSVVDRGGGNTIYFGEGSWLTVV.

The table lists this clone with a count of one. The chain has TRBV4-3 and TRBJ1-2; 7 bases are a match to TRBD1. CDR3 size: 16 residues. Germline V lookup: CDR1 LGHNA, CDR2 YSLEER. With V trimmed by 5 bases and J by 1 base, 10 bases remained unmatched. CDR3 in DNA: TGCGCCAGCAGCACTACCGGACAGGCCTTTAACTATGGCTACACCTTC. Its translation: CASSTTGQAFNYGYTF.

The table lists this clone with a few counts. The chain couples TRBV9 to TRBJ1-2, with TRBD1 matching over 9 bases. The CDR3 runs to 15 residues. Losses at the gene ends were 3 bases for V and 3 bases for J; bases not matched to a gene: 6. Germline V gene sequence: CDR1 SGDLS, CDR2 YYNGEE. This chain's CDR3 is CASSGGTGRYYGYTF. The DNA of the CDR3 is TGTGCCAGCAGCGGCGGGACAGGGAGGTACTATGGCTACACCTTC. The complete variable domain, with remaining parts taken from reference TRBV9 and TRBJ1-2, reads DSGVTQTPKHLITATGQRVTLRCSPRSGDLSVYWYQQSLDQGLQFLIQYYNGEERAKGNILERFSAQQFPDLHSELNLSSLELGDSALYFCASSGGTGRYYGYTFGSGTRLTVV.

The chain links TRBV5-6 to TRBJ2-6; 11 bases agree with TRBD1. The CDR3 is 17 amino acids. The germline CDR1 and CDR2 sequences are SGHDT and YYEEEE. The ends lost 5 bases at V and 2 bases at J; junction bases unmatched: 6. The CDR3 here is CASSPGTGGAGANVLTF. The CDR3 nucleotides read TGTGCCAGCAGTCCCGGGACAGGGGGAGCTGGGGCCAACGTCCTGACTTTC.

The V gene is TRBV30, the J gene TRBJ1-1; 10 nucleotides match TRBD1. This CDR3 is built from 13 residues. Germline trimming cut 3 bases from V and 6 bases from J; bases unmatched to any gene: 4. Germline lookup yields CDR1 GTSNPN and CDR2 SVGIG (reference sequence). CDR3 amino acids: CAWSRDRGSEAFF. In nucleotides, the CDR3 is TGTGCCTGGAGCCGGGACAGGGGTTCTGAAGCTTTCTTT.

The chain combines TRBV15 with TRBJ1-4, with D uncertain. From germline, CDR1 is LNHNV and CDR2 YYDKDF (reference sequence). V lost 0 bases to trimming and J lost 3 bases, with 14 bases between them. The CDR3 runs to 17 residues. CDR3 sequence: CATSRDPAALSNEKLFF. For the CDR3, the DNA is TGTGCCACCAGCAGAGATCCCGCGGCCCTGTCTAATGAAAAACTGTTTTTT.

This chain uses TRBV19 with TRBJ1-1; TRBD1 is a possible D gene (6 bases). Trimming took off 10 bases at V and 8 bases at J, with 11 bases between the two ends. CDR1 is LNHDA and CDR2 is SQIVND in the germline V gene (reference sequence). The CDR3 consists of 10 residues. CDR3 protein: CATRGSEAFF. The CDR3 DNA is TGTGCCACTAGGGGGTCCGAAGCTTTCTTT.

The chain carries TRBV5-4 and TRBJ1-3; 9 bases agree with TRBD1. CDR3 length: 15 amino acids. With V trimmed by 4 bases and J by 2 bases, 4 bases remained unmatched. Germline V gene lookup returns CDR1 SGHNT and CDR2 YYREEE (reference sequence). The CDR3 loop is CASSQDRGPGNTIYF. CDR3 coding DNA: TGTGCCAGCAGCCAGGACAGGGGACCTGGAAACACCATATATTTT.

This sequence joins TRBV5-1 and TRBJ1-2, with 8 positions matching TRBD1. The CDR3 sequence is 15 residues long. Per germline, CDR1 SGHRS and CDR2 YFSETQ. After removal of 9 bases from V and 0 bases from J, the junction contained 10 bases not matched to a gene. CDR3 sequence: CATLPGQATNYGYTF. Written as DNA, the CDR3 is TGCGCCACGTTACCGGGACAGGCTACTAACTATGGCTACACCTTC.

The chain uses TRBV30 and TRBJ2-7; D may correspond to TRBD1 or TRBD2 (6 bases each). The V and J ends lost 5 bases and 7 bases respectively, with 18 bases between them. The CDR3 loop spans 13 amino acids. CDR1 and CDR2 from the germline V gene are GTSNPN and SVGIG (reference sequence). CDR3: CAWGRGRHFEQYF. The CDR3 DNA reads as TGTGCCTGGGGACGGGGGCGCCATTTTGAGCAGTACTTC. Full variable domain (outside the CDR3, taken from reference TRBV30 and TRBJ2-7): SQTIHQWPATLVQPVGSPLSLECTVEGTSNPNLYWYRQAAGRGLQLLFYSVGIGQISSEVPQNLSASRPQDRQFILSSKKLLLSDSGFYLCAWGRGRHFEQYFGPGTRLTVT.

The rearrangement joins TRBV5-5 to TRBJ1-1; 9 nucleotides match TRBD1. Per the germline V gene, CDR1 is SGHKS and CDR2 is YYEKEE (reference sequence). V lost 4 bases and J lost 5; bases outside the gene matches: 15. The CDR3 extends over 17 amino acids. In DNA, the CDR3 is TGTGCCAGCAGCCCGCCGGGACAGGGAATACGAGGGACTGAAGCTTTCTTT. Protein product: CASSPPGQGIRGTEAFF.

This clone was counted a few times. The junction does not match germline at one end; this may be a read error. This sequence joins TRBV4-2 and TRBJ1-3; D possibly corresponds to TRBD1 (5 bases). This CDR3 region has 15 residues. Germline assignment: CDR1 LGHNA and CDR2 YNFKEQ. DNA of the CDR3: TGTGCCAGCAGCCTTAACGGGGCTACCCGGGCCCCTATGATTTTT. This sequence encodes CASSLNGATRAPMIF.

V usage is TRBV29-1 and J usage is TRBJ2-2, with no clear D. This CDR3 is 14 amino acids long. V was clipped by 5 bases and J by 0 bases, with 10 bases between them. Germline V gene sequence: CDR1 SQVTM, CDR2 ANQGSEA. The CDR3 here is CSVSGNTNTGELFF. In nucleotides, the CDR3 is TGCAGCGTTTCGGGCAATACGAACACCGGGGAGCTGTTTTTT.

In DNA form, the CDR3 reads TGTGCCAGCAGCGGACTAGCGGCCGCTAGCACAGATACGCAGTATTTT. Protein sequence: CASSGLAAASTDTQYF. This chain connects TRBV9 to TRBJ2-3; 9 nucleotides agree with TRBD2. Losses at the gene ends were 3 bases for V and 0 bases for J; bases not matched to a gene: 5. The CDR3 is 16 residues long. Germline assignment: CDR1 SGDLS and CDR2 YYNGEE.

The V and J genes are TRBV4-2 and TRBJ2-5; D perhaps matches TRBD1 (6 bases). There are 14 residues in the CDR3. Between the trimmed V and J ends, which lost 4 bases and 5 bases, there was a span of 14 bases. Germline loops: CDR1 LGHNA, CDR2 YNFKEQ. The CDR3, as DNA: TGTGCCAGCAGCCGAGAGAATACAGGGGAGACCCAGTACTTC. This gives the protein CASSRENTGETQYF.

The gene calls are TRBV28 and TRBJ1-1; 7 bases are a match to TRBD1. This CDR3 is built from 13 residues. Germline CDR1 and CDR2: MDHEN and SYDVKM. The V gene end was trimmed by 5 bases and the J gene end by 8 bases; junction bases not matched to a gene: 8. The CDR3 protein is CASSANLDREAFF. The CDR3 DNA follows: TGTGCCAGCAGTGCAAACCTGGACAGGGAAGCTTTCTTT.

The chain recombines TRBV27 with TRBJ1-4; D is unclear. Germline CDR1 MNHEY, CDR2 SMNVEV (reference sequence). The V end was cut by 6 bases, the J end by 4 bases, with 12 bases between. The CDR3 consists of 14 residues. This CDR3 is CASRTRPHNEKLFF. In DNA form, the CDR3 reads TGTGCCAGCAGAACCCGGCCCCATAATGAAAAACTGTTTTTT. The full variable domain, rest sourced from reference TRBV27 and TRBJ1-4, is EAQVTQNPRYLITVTGKKLTVTCSQNMNHEYMSWYRQDPGLGLRQIYYSMNVEVTDKGDVPEGYKVSRKEKRNFPLILESPSPNQTSLYFCASRTRPHNEKLFFGSGTQLSVL.

The rearrangement joins TRBV7-8 to TRBJ1-1, with D uncertain. Germline CDR1 reads SGHVS; CDR2 reads FQNEAQ. The CDR3 contains 11 residues. Between the trimmed V and J ends, which lost 5 bases and 5 bases, there was a span of 6 bases. DNA of the CDR3: TGTGCCAGCAGCCCCCGAACTGAAGCTTTCTTT. Translated: CASSPRTEAFF.

The genes are TRBV3-1 (or the pseudogene TRBV3-2) and TRBJ2-2; no clear D. V was shortened by 1 base and J by 6 bases, with 12 bases between the two germline ends. The length of the CDR3 is 15 residues. Germline V lookup: CDR1 LGHDT, CDR2 YNNKEL (reference sequence). As DNA, the CDR3 is TGTGCCAGCAGCCAAGGCATCTCCACACCCGGGGAGCTGTTTTTT. As protein: CASSQGISTPGELFF.

The V call is TRBV7-2, the J call TRBJ2-4, with D maybe TRBD2 (6 bases). Germline V gene lookup returns CDR1 SGHTA and CDR2 FQGNSA. V was shortened by 6 bases and J by 8 bases, with 17 bases between the two germline ends. This CDR3 region has 14 residues. CDR3 nucleotides: TGTGCCAGCAGTTGGGACTTTTCCGCCGACATTCAGTACTTC. It encodes CASSWDFSADIQYF.

The V gene is TRBV28, the J gene TRBJ2-7, with TRBD1 matching over 11 bases. The CDR3 is 13 residues long. After removal of 3 bases from V and 6 bases from J, the junction contained 1 base not matched to a gene. Germline values: CDR1 MDHEN, CDR2 SYDVKM. CDR3: CASSLGQGVEQYF. The CDR3 DNA is TGTGCCAGCAGTTTGGGACAGGGGGTCGAGCAGTACTTC.

The table lists this clone with a count of one. The DNA for the CDR3 is TGTGCCAGCAGCCGAGACATCACCGGGGAGCTGTTTTTT. Encoded protein: CASSRDITGELFF. The gene calls are TRBV5-5 and TRBJ2-2, with unresolved D. Germline CDR1 and CDR2: SGHKS and YYEKEE (reference sequence). V was shortened by 4 bases and J by 4 bases, with 8 bases between the two germline ends. The CDR3 extends over 13 amino acids.

This chain joins TRBV27 and TRBJ2-3; TRBD2 matches at 9 bases. Trimming cost V 3 bases and J 7 bases; bases outside gene matches: 5. The CDR3 is 14 residues long. Germline loops: CDR1 MNHEY, CDR2 SMNVEV (reference sequence). Written as DNA, the CDR3 is TGTGCCAGCAGTTTTGCGGGAGGGGGGTATACGCAGTATTTT. The encoded protein is CASSFAGGGYTQYF.